The sample holds many counts of the clone carrying this TCR beta chain. As yet, its antigen is unknown. Uncontrolled infection, other autoimmune disease, pregnancy or lactation disqualified patients from enrolment. Thyroid ultrasound, orbital computed tomography, clinical symptoms, and serum thyroxine and TRAb underpinned diagnoses. Fresh peripheral blood, approximately 10 ml, yielded the PBMCs. CDR1 and CDR2 from the germline V gene are DFQATT and SNEGSKA (reference sequence). The CDR3 spans 15 residues. The J segment lost 2 bases and the V segment lost 1 base, leaving 7 bases of the junction unmatched. These data come from a study of T cells in Graves' hyperthyroidism and ophthalmopathy. The study's findings and limits: Classification by a 13 V-J model distinguished ophthalmopathy from stable hyperthyroidism.

RNA transcripts yielded amplified TCR beta CDR3 regions. Researchers ran a first-round RT-PCR on the TCR CDR3 using the HTBI primer set. MiXCR, run by TCRdb on the multiplex PCR reads, gives a single entry per CDR3 protein. The sample contains hundreds of thousands of distinct CDR3 sequences, approximately 15% of which appear only once. Source material: blood. The chain has TRBV20-1 and TRBJ2-7; 8 nucleotides align to TRBD2. The origin of this receptor is a man aged 18-30 years with Graves' ophthalmopathy. CDR3 bases: TGCAGTGCTAGAGCCTATAGCGGGAAGCCCTACGAGCAGTACTTC. Protein product: CSARAYSGKPYEQYF.